This paragraph reports one T cell receptor (beta chain). Its target is unknown. TCRdb's table, derived via immunoSEQ multiplex PCR, lists solely in-frame clones and lacks some. The sample yields about 150,000 clones, 80% to 95% seen once. The data are from a study of T cell responses to AZD1222 COVID-19 vaccine. General study points: Repertoire samples came only from after the peak T cell response. Donor demographics were predominantly white British with a female majority; clonal diversity may be underestimated. Researchers report vaccine-associated CD4 TCRs spanning spike, with dominance at 160-218 and 743-854.

The CDR3 runs to 13 residues. The ends were cut back, 0 bases at V and 6 bases at J, with 8 bases in the middle. From germline, CDR1 is LGHNA and CDR2 YSLEER. The gene calls are TRBV4-3 and TRBJ1-2; possible D gene TRBD1, 5 bases. This TCR came from an adult in good health. Sequencing used peripheral blood, obtained on day 0 of AZD1222 vaccination. CDR3 residues: CASSQDLGDGYTF. CDR3 DNA sequence: TGCGCCAGCAGCCAAGATTTAGGGGATGGCTACACCTTC.